This passage covers 24 T cell receptor beta chains from one sample sequenced in a study of blood T cell repertoires in COVID-19. Generated by immunoSEQ multiplex PCR, the TCRdb table keeps only in-frame clones and is missing some. The profile covers 120,000 or so clones, with 85% to 90% appearing a single time and about 1.6% taken by the ten largest. The sample comprised peripheral blood. All receptors come from a human donor in a cohort sampled during active COVID-19.

The J gene is TRBJ2-7, the V gene TRBV19; possible D gene TRBD2, 5 bases. Germline CDR1 reads LNHDA; CDR2 reads SQIVND (reference sequence). V lost 5 bases, J lost 4 bases, and 9 bases lay in between. The CDR3 consists of 12 residues. This CDR3 reads CASSHSGYEQYF. The CDR3, as DNA: TGTGCCAGTAGTCATTCGGGGTACGAGCAGTACTTC. Based on the CDR3 plus reference TRBV19 and TRBJ2-7, the full variable domain is DGGITQSPKYLFRKEGQNVTLSCEQNLNHDAMYWYRQDPGQGLRLIYYSQIVNDFQKGDIAEGYSVSREKKESFPLTVTSAQKNPTAFYLCASSHSGYEQYFGPGTRLTVT.

The J gene is TRBJ2-2, the V gene TRBV13; 9 nucleotides match TRBD2. Trimming at V came to 5 bases and at J to 6 bases, leaving 4 bases not matched to a gene. The germline CDR1 and CDR2 sequences are PRHDT and FYEKMQ (reference sequence). The CDR3 is 14 residues long. The CDR3 DNA follows: TGTGCCAGCAGCCCCAGGACTAGCGCCGGGGAGCTGTTTTTT. This sequence encodes CASSPRTSAGELFF.

The chain recombines TRBV5-4 with TRBJ1-2; D is unresolved. The V end was cut by 0 bases, the J end by 0 bases, with 12 bases between. CDR3 length: 16 residues. Germline assignment: CDR1 SGHNT and CDR2 YYREEE (reference sequence). This CDR3 reads CASSLAGSLANYGYTF. The DNA for the CDR3 is TGTGCCAGCAGCTTGGCGGGGAGCCTAGCTAACTATGGCTACACCTTC.

The chain combines TRBV10-3 with TRBJ2-3; D unclear. The CDR3 has 14 residues. V lost 0 bases and J 1 base, leaving 5 bases between the germline ends. Germline V gene data show CDR1 as ENHRY and CDR2 as SYGVKD. The CDR3 loop is CAISESTGTDTQYF. CDR3 coding DNA: TGTGCCATCAGTGAGTCGACTGGCACAGATACGCAGTATTTT.

The gene calls are TRBV2 and TRBJ2-3; 9 bases are a match to TRBD1. Germline values: CDR1 SNHLY, CDR2 FYNNEI. The CDR3 consists of 12 residues. The chain's CDR3 is CADRGDTDTQYF. Written as DNA, the CDR3 is TGTGCTGACAGGGGGGACACAGATACGCAGTATTTT.

This CDR3 is CASRAGPYSNQPQHF. The CDR3 bases are TGTGCCTCCAGGGCGGGGCCGTATAGCAATCAGCCCCAGCATTTT. V is TRBV19 and J is TRBJ1-5, with a weak D call TRBD1 (5 bases). Germline V gene sequence: CDR1 LNHDA, CDR2 SQIVND (reference sequence). The CDR3 runs to 15 residues. Trimming removed 11 bases from V and 0 bases from J, with 17 bases in between. Together with reference TRBV19 and TRBJ1-5, the CDR3 gives the full variable domain: DGGITQSPKYLFRKEGQNVTLSCEQNLNHDAMYWYRQDPGQGLRLIYYSQIVNDFQKGDIAEGYSVSREKKESFPLTVTSAQKNPTAFYLCASRAGPYSNQPQHFGDGTRLSIL.

The chain links TRBV28 to TRBJ2-2, with TRBD1 matching 9 bases. The CDR3 is made up of 15 amino acids. The germline gives CDR1 MDHEN, CDR2 SYDVKM. J lost 4 bases, V lost 7 bases, and 7 bases had no gene match. The CDR3 bases are TGTGCCAGCACCTCAGGGGACAGGGTCACCGGGGAGCTGTTTTTT. Translation gives CASTSGDRVTGELFF.

The chain links TRBV7-9 to TRBJ1-1; 7 positions match TRBD1. J was trimmed by 5 bases and V by 5 bases; bases with no gene match: 11. This CDR3 contains 15 residues. The germline gives CDR1 SEHNR, CDR2 FQNEAQ (reference sequence). Here the CDR3 DNA reads TGTGCCAGCAGCCCCCACGACGGCAGGGGGACTGAAGCTTTCTTT. Amino acids: CASSPHDGRGTEAFF.

The chain employs TRBV7-9 and TRBJ1-3; D ambiguous. Germline-derived CDR1 and CDR2 are SEHNR and FQNEAQ (reference sequence). V gave up 2 bases and J gave up 4 bases, with 9 bases separating them. This CDR3 contains 14 residues. This CDR3 is CASSLLSRGNTIYF. The CDR3 DNA reads as TGTGCCAGCAGCTTATTATCGAGGGGAAACACCATATATTTT.

V is TRBV5-1 and J is TRBJ1-2; TRBD1 aligns across 8 bases. The V segment lost 3 bases and the J segment 4 bases; nucleotides outside the gene matches: 5. Germline CDR1 reads SGHRS; CDR2 reads YFSETQ. CDR3 size: 14 residues. In DNA form, the CDR3 reads TGCGCCAGCAGCTCCGGACAGGGCGGCTATGGCTACACCTTC. This sequence encodes CASSSGQGGYGYTF.

This sequence joins TRBV18 and TRBJ2-3, with a weak D call TRBD1 (6 bases). The CDR3 totals 15 residues. The V end was cut by 1 base, the J end by 3 bases, with 11 bases between. Germline V CDR1 and CDR2: KGHSH, LQKENI. The CDR3 DNA reads as TGTGCCAGCTCACCACAGGGGGTCCTAACAGATACGCAGTATTTT. It specifies CASSPQGVLTDTQYF.

The genes are TRBV6-5 and TRBJ1-2; 7 nucleotides match TRBD1. After removal of 4 bases from V and 5 bases from J, the junction contained 7 bases not matched to a gene. This CDR3 comprises 14 residues. CDR1 MNHEY and CDR2 SVGAGI come from the germline V gene. The CDR3 DNA follows: TGTGCCAGCAGTTTCGACAGGGCTCCTTATGGCTACACCTTC. It yields the protein CASSFDRAPYGYTF.

The V and J genes are TRBV18 and TRBJ2-7; 10 bases align to TRBD2. With 3 bases clipped from V and 7 bases from J, the junction kept 6 bases outside the gene matches. This CDR3 has 14 amino acids. CDR1 and CDR2 from the germline V gene are KGHSH and LQKENI. The CDR3 loop is CASSPSGGTGEQYF. CDR3 nucleotide sequence: TGTGCCAGCTCACCTAGCGGGGGGACGGGGGAGCAGTACTTC.

This clone occurred a few times. CDR3 DNA: TGTGCCAGCAGCCTCGGGCCAGGACAGTCCTACGAGCAGTACTTC. Its protein product is CASSLGPGQSYEQYF. The chain uses TRBV27 and TRBJ2-7, with D perhaps matching TRBD1 (6 bases). The CDR3 covers 15 residues. In germline, CDR1 is MNHEY, CDR2 SMNVEV (reference sequence). Trimming stripped 6 bases from V and 1 base from J, with 16 bases between.

The chain uses TRBV19 and TRBJ1-1, with D hard to call. The CDR3 sequence is 15 residues long. With 0 bases removed from V and 1 base from J, the gap between germline ends came to 9 bases. Germline CDR1 and CDR2: LNHDA and SQIVND (reference sequence). The CDR3 protein is CASSIEFGQNTEAFF. The CDR3 bases are TGTGCCAGTAGTATAGAGTTTGGGCAGAACACTGAAGCTTTCTTT.

The rearrangement uses TRBV5-5 and TRBJ2-2; 13 nucleotides align to TRBD2. The CDR3 covers 16 residues. Per germline, CDR1 SGHKS and CDR2 YYEKEE (reference sequence). Unmatched junction bases numbered 6, after V lost 4 bases and J lost 6 bases. CDR3 nucleotide sequence: TGTGCCAGCAGCCCGGGACTAGCGGGAAGGGCCGGGGAGCTGTTTTTT. As protein: CASSPGLAGRAGELFF.

The J gene is TRBJ1-4, the V gene TRBV27; D gene uncertain. V lost 5 bases and J lost 4, with 11 bases in between. The CDR3 spans 14 residues. CDR1 MNHEY and CDR2 SMNVEV come from the germline V gene (reference sequence). This chain's CDR3 is CASSVGVGNEKLFF. The CDR3 bases are TGTGCCAGCAGTGTAGGAGTAGGTAATGAAAAACTGTTTTTT.

The V gene is TRBV10-1, the J gene TRBJ2-7, with 9 nucleotides matching TRBD1. This CDR3 has 13 amino acids. Losses at the gene ends were 4 bases for V and 6 bases for J; bases not matched to a gene: 4. In germline, CDR1 is WNHNN, CDR2 SYGVQD (reference sequence). As DNA, the CDR3 is TGCGCCAGCAGTGGGGGACAGGGAACCGAGCAGTACTTC. Residues: CASSGGQGTEQYF.

The J gene is TRBJ2-3, the V gene TRBV4-1; perhaps TRBD2 as D (6 bases). V gave up 4 bases and J gave up 0 bases, with 20 bases separating them. CDR1 and CDR2 from the germline V gene are MGHRA and YSYEKL. The CDR3 sequence is 18 residues long. In DNA form, the CDR3 reads TGCGCCAGCAGCCCCCTAAGGAGGGCGGATTCTAGCACAGATACGCAGTATTTT. Translating it yields CASSPLRRADSSTDTQYF.

The J gene is TRBJ2-3, the V gene TRBV6-5; 10 nucleotides agree with TRBD2. The CDR3 sequence is 15 residues long. The V gene's germline CDR1 is MNHEY and CDR2 SVGAGI. V shed 6 bases, J shed 5 bases, and the junction held 8 bases outside the gene matches. DNA for the CDR3: TGTGCCAGCAGAGACAGCGGGAGGGCCAAAGATACGCAGTATTTT. It is translated as CASRDSGRAKDTQYF.

V and J are TRBV28 and TRBJ2-1; TRBD1 is a possible D gene (5 bases). The CDR3 extends over 19 amino acids. Trimming shortened V by 8 bases and J by 5 bases, and 31 bases separated the two germline ends. The germline V gene has CDR1 MDHEN and CDR2 SYDVKM. The chain's CDR3 is CASSPLLHGRQLPHNEQFF. CDR3 in DNA: TGTGCCAGCTCCCCACTGCTCCACGGGCGACAGCTACCACACAATGAGCAGTTCTTC.

V usage is TRBV3-1 (or the pseudogene TRBV3-2) and J usage is TRBJ2-4; D possibly corresponds to TRBD2 (6 bases). The V end lost 4 bases, the J end lost 0 bases, and 16 bases lay between the germline ends. The CDR3 extends over 17 amino acids. Per germline, CDR1 LGHDT and CDR2 YNNKEL (reference sequence). The CDR3: CASSPEGGLLAKNIQYF. The DNA for the CDR3 is TGTGCCAGCAGCCCGGAGGGCGGACTTCTAGCCAAAAACATTCAGTACTTC.

The chain employs TRBV29-1 and TRBJ1-1; 7 bases map to TRBD1. V trimming: 2 bases; J trimming: 6 bases; junction bases outside the gene matches: 6. This CDR3 spans 13 amino acids. Germline lookup yields CDR1 SQVTM and CDR2 ANQGSEA. The CDR3 protein is CSVEKGALAEAFF. The CDR3, as DNA: TGCAGCGTTGAAAAGGGGGCCTTGGCTGAAGCTTTCTTT.

This clone was recorded only once. The chain employs TRBV3-1 (or the pseudogene TRBV3-2) and TRBJ2-2; a weak D match, TRBD2 (7 bases). CDR3 length: 18 amino acids. Germline V gene data show CDR1 as LGHDT and CDR2 as YNNKEL (reference sequence). The V gene lost 1 base and the J gene lost 4 bases, with 19 bases spanning the gap. The CDR3 spells CASSQANWEGVSTGELFF. DNA of the CDR3: TGTGCCAGCAGCCAAGCCAACTGGGAGGGGGTTAGCACCGGGGAGCTGTTTTTT.